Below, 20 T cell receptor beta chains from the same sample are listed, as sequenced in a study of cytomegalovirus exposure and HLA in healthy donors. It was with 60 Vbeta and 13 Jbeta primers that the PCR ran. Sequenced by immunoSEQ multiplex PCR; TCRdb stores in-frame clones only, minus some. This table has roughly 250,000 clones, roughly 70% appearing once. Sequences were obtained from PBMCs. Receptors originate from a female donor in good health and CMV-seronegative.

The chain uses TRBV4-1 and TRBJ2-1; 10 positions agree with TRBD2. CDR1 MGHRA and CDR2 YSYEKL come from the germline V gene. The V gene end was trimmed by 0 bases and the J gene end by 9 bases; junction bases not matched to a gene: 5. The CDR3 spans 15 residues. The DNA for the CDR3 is TGCGCCAGCAGCCAAGAAAGCGGGAGGGCCAGTGAGCAGTTCTTC. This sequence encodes CASSQESGRASEQFF.

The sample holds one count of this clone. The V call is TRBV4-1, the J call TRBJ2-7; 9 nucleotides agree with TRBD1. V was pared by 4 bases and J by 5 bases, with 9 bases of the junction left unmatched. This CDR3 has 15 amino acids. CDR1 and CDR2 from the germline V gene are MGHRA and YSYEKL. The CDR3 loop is CASSLTGTGWNEQYF. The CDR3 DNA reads TGCGCCAGCAGCCTAACCGGGACAGGGTGGAACGAGCAGTACTTC.

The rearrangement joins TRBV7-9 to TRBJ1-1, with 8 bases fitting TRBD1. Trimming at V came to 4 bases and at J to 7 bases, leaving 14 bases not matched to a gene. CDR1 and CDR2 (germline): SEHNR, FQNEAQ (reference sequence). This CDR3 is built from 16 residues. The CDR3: CASSSQGADELGEAFF. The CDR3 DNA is TGTGCCAGCAGCTCTCAGGGGGCGGACGAATTAGGTGAAGCTTTCTTT.

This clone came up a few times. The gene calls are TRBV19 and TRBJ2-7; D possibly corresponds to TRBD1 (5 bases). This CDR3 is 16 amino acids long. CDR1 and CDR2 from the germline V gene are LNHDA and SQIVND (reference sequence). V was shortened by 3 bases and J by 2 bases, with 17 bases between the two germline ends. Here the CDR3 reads CASSMGRNRPPYEQYF. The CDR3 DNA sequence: TGTGCCAGTAGTATGGGGCGGAACAGGCCCCCCTACGAGCAGTACTTC.

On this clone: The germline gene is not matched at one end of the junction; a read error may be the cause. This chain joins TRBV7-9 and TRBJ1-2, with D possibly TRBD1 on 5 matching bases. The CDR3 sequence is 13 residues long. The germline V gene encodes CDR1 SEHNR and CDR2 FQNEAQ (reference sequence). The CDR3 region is CSSSLTGNYGYTF. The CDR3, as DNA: TGTTCCAGCAGCTTAACAGGAAACTATGGCTACACCTTC.

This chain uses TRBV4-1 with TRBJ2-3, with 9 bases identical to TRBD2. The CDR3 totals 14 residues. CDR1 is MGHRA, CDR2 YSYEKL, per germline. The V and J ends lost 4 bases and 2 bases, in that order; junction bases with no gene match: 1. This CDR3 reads CASSRLADTDTQYF. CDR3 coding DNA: TGCGCCAGCAGCCGACTAGCGGACACAGATACGCAGTATTTT.

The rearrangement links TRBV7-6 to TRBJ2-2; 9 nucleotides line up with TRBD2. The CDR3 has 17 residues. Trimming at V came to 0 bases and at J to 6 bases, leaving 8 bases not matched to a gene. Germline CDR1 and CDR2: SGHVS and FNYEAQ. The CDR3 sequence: CASSLARNSGSPGELFF. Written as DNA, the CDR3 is TGTGCCAGCAGCTTAGCGCGGAATAGCGGGAGTCCCGGGGAGCTGTTTTTT.

DNA for the CDR3: TGTGCCAGCAGTCCGGACAGGGAGAGAAATGGCTACACCTTC. Translation: CASSPDRERNGYTF. The rearrangement joins TRBV27 to TRBJ1-2; TRBD1 matches at 8 bases. Per the germline V gene, CDR1 is MNHEY and CDR2 is SMNVEV (reference sequence). The CDR3 runs 14 residues. V lost 5 bases to trimming and J lost 6 bases; unmatched junction nucleotides: 8.

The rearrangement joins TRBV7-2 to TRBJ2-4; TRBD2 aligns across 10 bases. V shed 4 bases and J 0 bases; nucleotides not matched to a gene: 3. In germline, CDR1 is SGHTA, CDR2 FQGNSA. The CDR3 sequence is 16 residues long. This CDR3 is CASSSRLAGAKNIQYF. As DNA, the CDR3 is TGTGCCAGCAGCTCCAGACTAGCGGGAGCCAAAAACATTCAGTACTTC.

DNA for the CDR3: TGTGCCAGCAGTGAATTTCTCGTCGAGCAGTACTTC. It yields the protein CASSEFLVEQYF. The rearrangement uses TRBV6-1 and TRBJ2-7; D gene ambiguous. The germline V and J ends were trimmed by 2 bases and 6 bases, with 8 bases remaining between them. This CDR3 is 12 amino acids long. Germline V gene lookup returns CDR1 MNHNS and CDR2 SASEGT.

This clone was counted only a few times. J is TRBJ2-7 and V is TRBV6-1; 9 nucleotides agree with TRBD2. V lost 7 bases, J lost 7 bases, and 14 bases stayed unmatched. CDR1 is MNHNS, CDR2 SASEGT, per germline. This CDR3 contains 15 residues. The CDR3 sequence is CASNQGIAGEREQYF. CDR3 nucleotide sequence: TGTGCCAGCAATCAGGGCATAGCGGGAGAAAGAGAGCAGTACTTC.

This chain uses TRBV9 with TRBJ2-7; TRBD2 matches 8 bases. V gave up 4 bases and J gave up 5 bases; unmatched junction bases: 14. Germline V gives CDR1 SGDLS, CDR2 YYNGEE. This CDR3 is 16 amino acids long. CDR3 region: CASSRQPGLEVNEQYF. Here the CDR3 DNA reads TGTGCCAGCAGCCGACAACCGGGACTAGAGGTTAACGAGCAGTACTTC. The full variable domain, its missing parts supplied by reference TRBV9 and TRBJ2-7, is DSGVTQTPKHLITATGQRVTLRCSPRSGDLSVYWYQQSLDQGLQFLIQYYNGEERAKGNILERFSAQQFPDLHSELNLSSLELGDSALYFCASSRQPGLEVNEQYFGPGTRLTVT.

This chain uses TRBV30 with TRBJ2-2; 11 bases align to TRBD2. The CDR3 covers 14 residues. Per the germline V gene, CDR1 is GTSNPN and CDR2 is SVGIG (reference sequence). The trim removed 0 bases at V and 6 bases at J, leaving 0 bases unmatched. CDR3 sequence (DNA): TGTGCCTGGAGTGTACTAGCGGGAGCCGGGGAGCTGTTTTTT. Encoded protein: CAWSVLAGAGELFF.

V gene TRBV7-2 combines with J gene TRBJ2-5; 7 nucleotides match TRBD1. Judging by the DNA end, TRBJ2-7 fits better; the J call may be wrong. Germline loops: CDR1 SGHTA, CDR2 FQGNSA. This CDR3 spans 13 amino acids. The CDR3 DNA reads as TGTGCCAGCAGCCGCCGGGACAGCTACGAGCAGTACTTC. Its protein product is CASSRRDSYEQYF.

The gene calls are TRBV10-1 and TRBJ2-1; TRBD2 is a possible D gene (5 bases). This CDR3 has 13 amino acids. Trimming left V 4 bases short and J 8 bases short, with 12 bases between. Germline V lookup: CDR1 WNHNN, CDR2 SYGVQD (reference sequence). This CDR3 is CASSVPGKHEQFF. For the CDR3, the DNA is TGCGCCAGCAGTGTCCCGGGGAAGCATGAGCAGTTCTTC.

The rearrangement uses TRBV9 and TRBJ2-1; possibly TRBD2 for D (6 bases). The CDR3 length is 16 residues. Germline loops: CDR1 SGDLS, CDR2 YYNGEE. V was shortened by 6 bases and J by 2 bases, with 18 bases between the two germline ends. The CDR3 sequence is CASTPAGGVPYNEQFF. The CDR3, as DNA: TGTGCCAGCACTCCAGCGGGCGGGGTGCCCTACAATGAGCAGTTCTTC.

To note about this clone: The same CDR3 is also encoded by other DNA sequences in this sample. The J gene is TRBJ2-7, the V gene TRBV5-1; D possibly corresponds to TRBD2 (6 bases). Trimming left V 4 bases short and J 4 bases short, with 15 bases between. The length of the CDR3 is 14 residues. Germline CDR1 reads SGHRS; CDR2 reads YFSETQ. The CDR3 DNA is TGCGCCAGCAGCCCGACCGGGACTGTTTACGAGCAGTACTTC. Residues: CASSPTGTVYEQYF.

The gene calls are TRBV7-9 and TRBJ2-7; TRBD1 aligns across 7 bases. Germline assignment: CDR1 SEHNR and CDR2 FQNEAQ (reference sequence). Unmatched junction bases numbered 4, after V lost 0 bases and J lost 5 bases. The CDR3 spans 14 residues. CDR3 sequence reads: CASSLAGGLDEQYF. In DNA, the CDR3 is TGTGCCAGCAGCTTAGCAGGGGGCCTCGACGAGCAGTACTTC.

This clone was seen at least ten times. CDR3 DNA sequence: TGTGCCAGCAGCCGGGGCAGGGGGACCTATGGCTACACCTTC. Protein product: CASSRGRGTYGYTF. The chain recombines TRBV7-9 with TRBJ1-2; 7 bases are a match to TRBD1. The V gene end was trimmed by 5 bases and the J gene end by 4 bases; junction bases not matched to a gene: 7. Per germline, CDR1 SEHNR and CDR2 FQNEAQ (reference sequence). CDR3 size: 14 residues.

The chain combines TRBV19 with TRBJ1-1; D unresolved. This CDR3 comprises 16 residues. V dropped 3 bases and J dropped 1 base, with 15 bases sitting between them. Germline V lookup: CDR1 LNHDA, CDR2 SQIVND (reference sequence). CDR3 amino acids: CASSISFSLGNTEAFF. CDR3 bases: TGTGCCAGTAGTATCTCATTCTCCCTAGGGAACACTGAAGCTTTCTTT.